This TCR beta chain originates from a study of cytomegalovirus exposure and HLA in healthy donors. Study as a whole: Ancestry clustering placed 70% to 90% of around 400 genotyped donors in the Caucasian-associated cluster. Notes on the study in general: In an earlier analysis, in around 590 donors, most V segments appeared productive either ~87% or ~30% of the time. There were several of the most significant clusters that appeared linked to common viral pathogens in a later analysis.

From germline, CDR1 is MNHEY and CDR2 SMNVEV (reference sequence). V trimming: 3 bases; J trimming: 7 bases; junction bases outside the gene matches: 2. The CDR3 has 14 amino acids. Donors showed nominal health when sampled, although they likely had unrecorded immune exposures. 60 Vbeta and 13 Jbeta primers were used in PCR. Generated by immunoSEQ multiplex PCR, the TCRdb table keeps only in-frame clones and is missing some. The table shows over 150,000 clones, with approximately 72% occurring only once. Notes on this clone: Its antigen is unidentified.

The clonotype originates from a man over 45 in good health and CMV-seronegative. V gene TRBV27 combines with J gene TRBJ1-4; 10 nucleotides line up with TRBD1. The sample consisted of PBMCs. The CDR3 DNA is TGTGCCAGCAGTTTGGACAGGGGGGGTGAAAAACTGTTTTTT. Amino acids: CASSLDRGGEKLFF.